This T cell receptor beta chain was sequenced for a study of shared clonotypes between healthy human individuals. About the study: Donors had three CD4 naive, three CD4 memory, two CD8 naive and one CD8 memory plate apiece.

In germline, CDR1 is MNHEY, CDR2 SMNVEV (reference sequence). The CDR3 runs to 16 residues. The trim removed 5 bases at V and 8 bases at J, leaving 14 bases unmatched. TCRdb's table, derived via immunoSEQ multiplex PCR, lists solely in-frame clones and lacks some. This table has 550,000 to 750,000 clones, roughly 95% appearing once. A note on this clone: The antigen is undetermined.

The study, taken as a whole, reports: Four donors showed sharing of 4.5% to 6% of naive CD4 clonotypes.

As defined, naive CD8 cells were CD45RO-negative and positively selected for CCR7, with terminally differentiated effector memory CD45RA+ cells excluded. Only Caucasian adults living in Nashville, Tennessee made up the donor group. This chain uses TRBV27 with TRBJ1-2; 10 positions match TRBD1. Material: naive CD8+ T cells sorted from blood. This receptor was identified in a woman in her thirties in good health. The chain's CDR3 is CASSLFKGQGKEGYTF. CDR3 nucleotides: TGTGCCAGCAGTCTATTCAAGGGACAGGGGAAGGAAGGCTACACCTTC.